What follows describes a single T cell receptor (beta chain). CDR3 length: 14 residues. The germline CDR1 and CDR2 sequences are SGDLS and YYNGEE. Germline trimming cut 0 bases from V and 3 bases from J; bases unmatched to any gene: 3. Documented treatment: 19 received Ad26.COV2.S at low or high dose, single or two shots; 5 received placebo; per-sample allocation not given. All samples were drawn on day 63, counting from the first vaccine or placebo injection. A Boston adult aged 18-55 years was the donor. Vaccination used an Ad26 vector expressing Wuhan-strain SARS-CoV-2 spike. This record comes from a study of Ad26.COV2.S vaccination and SARS-CoV-2 variants. The overall study: Donor allocation was to the COV1001 Ad26.COV2.S trial arm.

The repertoire was sequenced with immunoSEQ multiplex PCR; TCRdb's copy has only in-frame clones and lacks some. The sample contains roughly 680,000 clones, 80% to 90% of which appear only once. The sample in question was peripheral blood, obtained in a trial of Ad26.COV2.S vaccine versus placebo. The rearrangement joins TRBV9 to TRBJ2-7; 7 nucleotides match TRBD1. The receptor's source is a person between 18 and 60 years old who received the Ad26.COV2.S COVID-19 vaccine or a placebo. The CDR3: CASSVADRNYEQYF. Here the CDR3 DNA reads TGTGCCAGCAGCGTAGCGGACAGGAACTACGAGCAGTACTTC.